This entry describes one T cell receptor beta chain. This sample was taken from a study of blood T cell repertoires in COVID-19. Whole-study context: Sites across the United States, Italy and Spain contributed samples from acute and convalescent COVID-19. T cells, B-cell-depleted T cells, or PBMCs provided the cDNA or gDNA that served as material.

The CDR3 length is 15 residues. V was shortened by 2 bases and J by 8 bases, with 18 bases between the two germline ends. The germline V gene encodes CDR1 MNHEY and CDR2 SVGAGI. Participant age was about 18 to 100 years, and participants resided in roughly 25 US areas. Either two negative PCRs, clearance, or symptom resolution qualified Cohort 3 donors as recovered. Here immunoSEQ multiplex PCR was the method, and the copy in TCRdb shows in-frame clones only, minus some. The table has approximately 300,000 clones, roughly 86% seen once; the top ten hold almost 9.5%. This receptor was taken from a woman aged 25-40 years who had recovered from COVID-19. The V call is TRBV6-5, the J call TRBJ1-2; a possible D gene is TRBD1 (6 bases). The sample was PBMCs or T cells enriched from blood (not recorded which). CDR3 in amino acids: CASSYTIQGHRGYTF. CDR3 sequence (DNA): TGTGCCAGCAGTTACACCATCCAGGGACACAGAGGCTACACCTTC.